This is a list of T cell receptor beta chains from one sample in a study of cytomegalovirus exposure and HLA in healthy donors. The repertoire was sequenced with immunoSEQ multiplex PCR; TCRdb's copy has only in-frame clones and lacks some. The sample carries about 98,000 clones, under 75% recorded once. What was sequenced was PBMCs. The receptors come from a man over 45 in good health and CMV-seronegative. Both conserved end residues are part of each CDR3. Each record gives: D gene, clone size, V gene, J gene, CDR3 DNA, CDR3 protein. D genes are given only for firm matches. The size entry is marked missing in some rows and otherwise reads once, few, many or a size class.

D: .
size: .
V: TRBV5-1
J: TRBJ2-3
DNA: TGCGCCAGCAATGTGGTAGCGGGCACAGATACGCAGTATTTT
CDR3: CASNVVAGTDTQYF

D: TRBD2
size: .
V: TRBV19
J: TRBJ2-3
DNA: TGTGCCAGTAGCCAGGGGACTAGCGGGGGTCAGGATACGCAGTATTTT
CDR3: CASSQGTSGGQDTQYF

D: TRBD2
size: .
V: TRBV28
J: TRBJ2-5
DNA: TGTGCCAGCACCGGAAGGGACTACCGGGCAAGGGAGACCCAGTACTTC
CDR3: CASTGRDYRARETQYF

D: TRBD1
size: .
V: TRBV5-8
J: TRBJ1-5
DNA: TGTGCCAGCAGTCACGGGACAGGGGGGGGCAATCAGCCCCAGCATTTT
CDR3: CASSHGTGGGNQPQHF

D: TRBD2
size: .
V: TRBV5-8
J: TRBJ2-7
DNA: TGTGCCAGCCAGCCGGCATGGGGACTAGCGGGAGCCTACGAGCAGTACTTC
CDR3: CASQPAWGLAGAYEQYF

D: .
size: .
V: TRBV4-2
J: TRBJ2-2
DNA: TGTGCCAGCAGCCAAGTATCCGACAAGAACACCGGGGAGCTGTTTTTT
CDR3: CASSQVSDKNTGELFF

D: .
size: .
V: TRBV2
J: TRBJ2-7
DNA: TGTGCCAGCAGTGGGCAGGGGACCTACGAGCAGTACTTC
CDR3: CASSGQGTYEQYF

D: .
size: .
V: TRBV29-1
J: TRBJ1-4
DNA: TGCAGCGTTAGTCATAGGGGGTCTAATGAAAAACTGTTTTTT
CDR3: CSVSHRGSNEKLFF

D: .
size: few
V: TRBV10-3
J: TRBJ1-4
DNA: TGTGCCACCAGCAGCAGGGCGAATGAAAAACTGTTTTTT
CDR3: CATSSRANEKLFF

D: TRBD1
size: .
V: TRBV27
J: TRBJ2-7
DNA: TGTGCCAGCAGTTTAAGGAAAGGGGGCGCGGAAGACTACGAGCAGTACTTC
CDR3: CASSLRKGGAEDYEQYF

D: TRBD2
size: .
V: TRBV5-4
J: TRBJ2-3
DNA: TGTGCCAGCAGCTTGGGCGGACTAGCGGGTAACACAGATACGCAGTATTTT
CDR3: CASSLGGLAGNTDTQYF

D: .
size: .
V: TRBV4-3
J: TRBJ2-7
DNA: TGCGCCAGCAGCCTCGAGGGTCTTTCCTACGAGCAGTACTTC
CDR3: CASSLEGLSYEQYF

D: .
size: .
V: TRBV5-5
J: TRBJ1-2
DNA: TGTGCCAGCAGCACAGACCTGATGCAAATCTATGGCTACACCTTC
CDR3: CASSTDLMQIYGYTF

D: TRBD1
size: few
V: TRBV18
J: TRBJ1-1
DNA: TGTGCCAGCTCACCACGCCGACCCGGGACAGGGATGAACACTGAAGCTTTCTTT
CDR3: CASSPRRPGTGMNTEAFF

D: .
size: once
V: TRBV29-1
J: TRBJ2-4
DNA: TGCAGCGTTGAGGTTCCCTCCCAGCCCCCTACGGAGGTTCAGTACTTC
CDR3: CSVEVPSQPPTEVQYF

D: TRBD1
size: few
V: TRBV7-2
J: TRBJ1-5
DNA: TGTGCCAGCAGCAAAGAACAGGGGGCGGAGCAGCCCCAGCATTTT
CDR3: CASSKEQGAEQPQHF

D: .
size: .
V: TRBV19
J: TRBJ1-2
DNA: TGTGCCAGTAAGAACTTCGACAGGACTCTGGGCGGCTACACCTTC
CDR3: CASKNFDRTLGGYTF

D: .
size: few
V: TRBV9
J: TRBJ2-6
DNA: TGTGCCAGCAGCGTGGGCTTAGGTTCCCATGGCTCTGGGGCCAACGTCCTGACTTTC
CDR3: CASSVGLGSHGSGANVLTF

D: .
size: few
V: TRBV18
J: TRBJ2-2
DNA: TGTGCCAGCTCACCTCAAAGGGGGGGCACCGGGGAGCTGTTTTTT
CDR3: CASSPQRGGTGELFF

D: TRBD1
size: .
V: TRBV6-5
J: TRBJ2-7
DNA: TGTGCCAGCAGCCAGACGGGACAGGGGGCCTACGAGCAGTACTTC
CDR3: CASSQTGQGAYEQYF

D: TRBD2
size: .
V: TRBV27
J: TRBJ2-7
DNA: TGTGCCAGCAGTTTTAGCCCGACTAGCTTAGGTTACGAGCAGTACTTC
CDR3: CASSFSPTSLGYEQYF

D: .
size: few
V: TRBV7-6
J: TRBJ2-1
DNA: TGTGCCAGCAGCGATGTTTTGAGGGGGTCACCCAATGAGCAGTTCTTC
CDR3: CASSDVLRGSPNEQFF

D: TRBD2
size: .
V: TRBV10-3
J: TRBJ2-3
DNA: TGTGCCATCACTGTAGCGGGGGGGCACACAGATACGCAGTATTTT
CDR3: CAITVAGGHTDTQYF

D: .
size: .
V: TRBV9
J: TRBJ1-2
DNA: TGTGCCAGCAGTCGCCGGGAGGGACTGCTCTATGGCTACACCTTC
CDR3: CASSRREGLLYGYTF

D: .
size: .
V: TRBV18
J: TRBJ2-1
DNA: TGTGCCAGCTCACCCAGGGGCGGACTCGCCTACAATGAGCAGTTCTTC
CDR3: CASSPRGGLAYNEQFF

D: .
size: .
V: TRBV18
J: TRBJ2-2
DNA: TGTGCCAGCTCCCTGAAACAGGGTACCGGGGAGCTGTTTTTT
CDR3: CASSLKQGTGELFF

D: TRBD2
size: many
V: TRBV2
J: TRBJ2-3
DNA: TGTGCCAGCAGTACCCGTGGTAGCGGGGTTCGGGCAGATACGCAGTATTTT
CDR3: CASSTRGSGVRADTQYF

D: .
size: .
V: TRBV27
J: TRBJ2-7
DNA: TGTGCCAGCAGTTCCATGAGCTACGAGCAGTACTTC
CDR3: CASSSMSYEQYF

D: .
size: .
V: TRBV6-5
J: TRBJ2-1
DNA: TGTGCCAGCAGTTACGGGGGGGCCATTTCTAAGGAGCAGTTCTTC
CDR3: CASSYGGAISKEQFF

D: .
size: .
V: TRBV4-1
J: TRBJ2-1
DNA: TGCGCCAGCAGCCAAGAGGTTAAAAGGGGTGAGCAGTTCTTC
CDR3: CASSQEVKRGEQFF

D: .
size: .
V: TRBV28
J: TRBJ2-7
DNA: TGTGCCAGCAGTTTGGGAGGTGGGGGACTCGAGCAGTACTTC
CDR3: CASSLGGGGLEQYF

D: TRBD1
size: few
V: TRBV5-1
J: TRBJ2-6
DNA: TGCGCCAGCAGCCATCGGGACAGGGGCCCCACTCGCTCTGGGGCCAACGTCCTGACTTTC
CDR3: CASSHRDRGPTRSGANVLTF

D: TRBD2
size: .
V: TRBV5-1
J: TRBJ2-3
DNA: TGCGCCAGCAGCGATCCGGGACTAGCAGATACGCAGTATTTT
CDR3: CASSDPGLADTQYF

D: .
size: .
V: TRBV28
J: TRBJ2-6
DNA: TGTGCCAGCAGTTCACAGGTTAACGTCCTGACTTTC
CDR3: CASSSQVNVLTF

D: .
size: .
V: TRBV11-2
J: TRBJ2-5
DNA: TGTGCCAGCAGCATTCGTACGCGGGGAGAAGAGACCCAGTACTTC
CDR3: CASSIRTRGEETQYF

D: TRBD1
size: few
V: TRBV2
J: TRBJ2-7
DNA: TGTGCCAGCAGTTTGACAGGGTTTGGGGAGCAGTACTTC
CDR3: CASSLTGFGEQYF

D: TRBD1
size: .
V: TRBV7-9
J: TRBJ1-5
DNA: TGTGCCAGCAGCCGTGACAGGGGAAATCAGCCCCAGCATTTT
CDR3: CASSRDRGNQPQHF

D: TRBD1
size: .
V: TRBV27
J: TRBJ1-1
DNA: TGTGCCAGCAGTTCCCAGGGGGCGCGGCTGGCTTTCTTT
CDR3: CASSSQGARLAFF

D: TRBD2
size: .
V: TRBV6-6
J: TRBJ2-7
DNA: TGTGCCAGCAGTTATCATCTAGCGGGGTCCTCCTACGAGCAGTACTTC
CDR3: CASSYHLAGSSYEQYF

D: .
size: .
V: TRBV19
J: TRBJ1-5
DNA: TGTGCCAGTAGTACGGACAGTTATCAGCCCCAGCATTTT
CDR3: CASSTDSYQPQHF

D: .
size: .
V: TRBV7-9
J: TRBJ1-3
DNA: TGTGCCAGCAGCTTAATATATTGGCAGTCCGAGGTCACCATATATTTT
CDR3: CASSLIYWQSEVTIYF

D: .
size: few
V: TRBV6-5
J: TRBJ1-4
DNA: TGTGCCAGCAGATCTAACAGGGTGTGGGGAGAAAAACTGTTTTTT
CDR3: CASRSNRVWGEKLFF

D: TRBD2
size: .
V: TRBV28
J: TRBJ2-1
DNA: TGTGCCAGCAGTTTATACCCCCGCCAAGGGACTAGCGGATACAATGAGCAGTTCTTC
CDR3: CASSLYPRQGTSGYNEQFF

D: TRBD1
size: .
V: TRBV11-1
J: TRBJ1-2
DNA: TGTGCCAGCAGCGCCACAGGGGATTATGGCTACACCTTC
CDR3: CASSATGDYGYTF

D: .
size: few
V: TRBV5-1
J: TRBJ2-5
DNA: TGCGCCAGCAGCTCGACCTCCCACTCCTCGGGCGGGGAGACCCAGTACTTC
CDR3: CASSSTSHSSGGETQYF

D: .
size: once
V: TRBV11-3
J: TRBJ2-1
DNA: TGTGCCAGCAGCTATGGACTATTTAATGAGCAGTTCTTC
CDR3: CASSYGLFNEQFF

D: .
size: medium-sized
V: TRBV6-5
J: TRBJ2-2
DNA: TGTGCCAGCAGTTATGTGGGGGCCAACACCGGGGAGCTGTTTTTT
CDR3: CASSYVGANTGELFF

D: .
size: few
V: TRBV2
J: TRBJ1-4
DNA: TGTGCCAGCAACAGACAGAGCTTTGAAAAACTGTTTTTT
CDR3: CASNRQSFEKLFF

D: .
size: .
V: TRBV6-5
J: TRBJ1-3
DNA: TGTGCCAGCAGGTCCCTGGGGAGTTCTGGAAACACCATATATTTT
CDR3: CASRSLGSSGNTIYF

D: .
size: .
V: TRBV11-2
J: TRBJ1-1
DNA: TGTGCCAGTAGAAACCGGGTTAAGAACACTGAAGCTTTCTTT
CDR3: CASRNRVKNTEAFF

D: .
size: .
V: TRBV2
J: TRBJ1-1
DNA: TGTGCCAGCAGCACCGGGACAATGAACACTGAAGCTTTCTTT
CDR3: CASSTGTMNTEAFF

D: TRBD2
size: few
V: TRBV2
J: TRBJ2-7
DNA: TGTGCCAGCACTCGACTAGCGGGGGCGGGCGAGCAGTACTTC
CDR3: CASTRLAGAGEQYF

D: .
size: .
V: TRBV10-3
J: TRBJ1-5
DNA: TGTGCCATCAGTGAAATCGATCAGCCCCAGCATTTT
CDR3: CAISEIDQPQHF

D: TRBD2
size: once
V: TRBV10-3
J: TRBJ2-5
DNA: TGTGCCATCAGTCCTCTACTAGCGGGGTACGAAGAGACCCAGTACTTC
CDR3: CAISPLLAGYEETQYF

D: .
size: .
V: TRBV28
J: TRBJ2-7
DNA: TGTGCCAGCGGCCCCATTTCCTACGAGCAGTACTTC
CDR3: CASGPISYEQYF

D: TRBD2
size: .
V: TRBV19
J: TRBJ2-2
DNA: TGTGCCAGTAGCCCAATGGGCGGGGGGAACACCGGGGAGCTGTTTTTT
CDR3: CASSPMGGGNTGELFF

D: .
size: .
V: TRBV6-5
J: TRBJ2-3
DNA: TGTGCCAGCACCGCGACGCCAGGGAATACGCAGTATTTT
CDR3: CASTATPGNTQYF

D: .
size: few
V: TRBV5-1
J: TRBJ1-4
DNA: TGCGCCAGCAGCGATGGGGGCGGGTCTGAAAAACTGTTTTTT
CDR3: CASSDGGGSEKLFF

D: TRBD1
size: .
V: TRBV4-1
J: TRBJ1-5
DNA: TGCGCCAGCAGCCGACAGGGGGCTGGACAGCCCCAGCATTTT
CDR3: CASSRQGAGQPQHF